This TCR beta chain comes out of a study of T cell changes during pregnancy in multiple sclerosis. Trimming shortened V by 2 bases and J by 4 bases, and 12 bases separated the two germline ends. This CDR3 is built from 15 residues. CDR1 is SGHNT, CDR2 YYREEE, per germline (reference sequence). Using immunoSEQ multiplex PCR, the repertoire was profiled, and TCRdb retains in-frame clones only, with some absent. Among around 80,000 clones listed, 90% to 95% were seen once. The clonotype was recovered from a female donor with multiple sclerosis, enrolled in a pregnancy study. Sequencing was performed on peripheral blood, taken in the second trimester of pregnancy. The chain carries TRBV5-4 and TRBJ2-2; a weak D match, TRBD1 (5 bases). The CDR3 nucleotides are TGTGCCAGCAGCTTACTACAGGTCGGCACCGGGGAGCTGTTTTTT. This gives the protein CASSLLQVGTGELFF. Variable domain in full (rest from reference TRBV5-4 and TRBJ2-2): ETGVTQSPTHLIKTRGQQVTLRCSSQSGHNTVSWYQQALGQGPQFIFQYYREEENGRGNFPPRFSGLQFPNYSSELNVNALELDDSALYLCASSLLQVGTGELFFGEGSRLTVL.